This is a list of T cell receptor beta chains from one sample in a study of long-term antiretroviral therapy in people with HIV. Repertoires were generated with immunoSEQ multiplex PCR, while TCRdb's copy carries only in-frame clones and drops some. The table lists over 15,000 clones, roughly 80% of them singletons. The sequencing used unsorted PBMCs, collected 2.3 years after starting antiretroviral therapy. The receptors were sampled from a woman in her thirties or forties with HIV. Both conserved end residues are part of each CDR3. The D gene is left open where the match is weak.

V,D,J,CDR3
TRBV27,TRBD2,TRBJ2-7,CASRQAGTKEQYF
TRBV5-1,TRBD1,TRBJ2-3,CASSRDSSDTQYF
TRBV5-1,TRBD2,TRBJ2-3,CASSILAGVLSGDF
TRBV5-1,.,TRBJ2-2,CASSFTLRGELFF
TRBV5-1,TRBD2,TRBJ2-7,CASSPGLAGEEQYF
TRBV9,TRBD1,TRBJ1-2,CASSATGGASYGYTF
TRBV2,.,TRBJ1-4,CASSDRGRASATNEKLFF
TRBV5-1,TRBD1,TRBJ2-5,CASSWTGFKETQYF
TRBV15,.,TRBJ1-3,CATSRDRGSSGNTIYF
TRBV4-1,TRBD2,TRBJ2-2,CASSHALTSGGVSGELFF
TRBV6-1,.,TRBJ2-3,CASSGNQDSPRTDTQYF
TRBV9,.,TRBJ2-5,CASSVGWGRETQYF
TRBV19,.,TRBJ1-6,CASSIWVLRDSPLHF
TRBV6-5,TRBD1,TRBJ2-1,CASTRLDRANEQFF
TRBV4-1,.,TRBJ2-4,CASSQGWDLAKNIQYF
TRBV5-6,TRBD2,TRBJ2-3,CASSPIAGGGDTQYF
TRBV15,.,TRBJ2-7,CATSSPQRSGGSYEQYF
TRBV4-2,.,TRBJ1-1,CASSQVSGGDIRTTEAFF
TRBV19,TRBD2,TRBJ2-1,CASSILAGGLNEQFF
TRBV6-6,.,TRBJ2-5,CASSYSGGVETQYF
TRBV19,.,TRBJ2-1,CASSPSSYNEQFF
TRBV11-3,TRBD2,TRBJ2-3,CASSQGLAGGPTDTQYF
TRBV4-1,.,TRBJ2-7,CASSQALTYEQYF
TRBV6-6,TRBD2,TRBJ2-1,CASSTSGGSYNEQFF
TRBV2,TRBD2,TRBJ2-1,CASPKSSGGGGEQFF
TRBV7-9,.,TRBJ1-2,CASTRTGSYGYTF
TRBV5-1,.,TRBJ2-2,CASSPRDFPAEELFF
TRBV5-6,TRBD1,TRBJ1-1,CASSLGGTGVPEAFF
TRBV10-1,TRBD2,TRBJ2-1,CASSGREGNNEQFF
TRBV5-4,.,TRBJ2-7,CASSLGRGSTYEQYF
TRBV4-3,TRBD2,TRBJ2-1,CASSQDMASGGYNNEQFF
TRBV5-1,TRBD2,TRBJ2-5,CASSFGGGIQETQYF
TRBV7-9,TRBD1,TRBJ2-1,CASSRGQGPLKQFF
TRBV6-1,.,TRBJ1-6,CASTGALSPLHF
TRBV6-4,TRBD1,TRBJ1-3,CASSDHRQGNRNTIYF
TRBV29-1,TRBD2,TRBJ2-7,CSVEGISGSEYEQYF
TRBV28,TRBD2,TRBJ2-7,CASSSPMTSGSFYEQYF
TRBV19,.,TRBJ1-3,CASSMHTIYF
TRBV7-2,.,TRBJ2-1,CASSLLARPKPNEQFF
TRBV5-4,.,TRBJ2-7,CASSQGAGSYEQYF
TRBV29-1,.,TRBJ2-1,CSVDVDRPLGNEQFF
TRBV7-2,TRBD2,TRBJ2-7,CASSTASGAPYEQYF
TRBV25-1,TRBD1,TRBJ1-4,CASSEYGQGVNSNEKLFF
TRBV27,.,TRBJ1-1,CASSLIMDTEAFF
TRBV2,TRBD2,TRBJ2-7,CASPGGLARHSFYEQYF
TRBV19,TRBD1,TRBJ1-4,CASSNLDRGSNEKLFF
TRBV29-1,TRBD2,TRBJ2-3,CSVEGAGDVTQYF
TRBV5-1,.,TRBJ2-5,CASSLISGYQETQYF
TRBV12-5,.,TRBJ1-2,CASGLAPNYGYTF
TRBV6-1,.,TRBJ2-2,CASKKYSANTGELFF
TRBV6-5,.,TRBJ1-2,CASSYSGGAANGYTF
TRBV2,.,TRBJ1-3,CASTPGFSGNTIYF
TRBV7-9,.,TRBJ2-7,CASSLGDPVLYEQYF
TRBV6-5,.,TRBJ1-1,CASSYPQGEAFF
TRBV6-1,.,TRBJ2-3,CASSAQGGADTQYF
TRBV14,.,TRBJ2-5,CASSQGVTQYF
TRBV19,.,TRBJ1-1,CASSIERGGTEAFF